The clone carrying this T cell receptor (beta chain) was seen once. The sample belongs to a study of blood T cell repertoires in COVID-19. Overall study: COVID-19 samples, acute and convalescent, were from the United States, Italy and Spain. Sample material is recorded as cDNA or gDNA derived from T cells, B-cell-depleted T cells, or PBMCs.

Per the study methods: The assay estimated nucleated cells by amplifying reference gene primers. Sequencing used immunoSEQ multiplex PCR; TCRdb keeps in-frame clones, though not all of them. D and trimming come from the DNA, and the V and J calls and clone size come from that table. The table includes about 120,000 clones, around 78% detected once. Unmatched junction bases numbered 9, after V lost 4 bases and J lost 16 bases. The germline CDR1 and CDR2 sequences are SGHDN and FVKESK. CDR3 length: 14 amino acids. J is TRBJ1-6 and V is TRBV14; 11 bases fit TRBD1. Sequences were obtained from peripheral blood. The sequence was collected from a man aged 25-45 years with acute or convalescent COVID-19. CDR3 in amino acids: CASSLGTGGSDLHF. The DNA for the CDR3 is TGTGCCAGCAGCCTAGGGACAGGGGGATCGGATCTCCACTTT.